This T cell receptor beta chain was profiled in a study of T-cell memory formation after mild COVID-19. Study-level background: Each donor largely had its own TCR clusters.

Comment on this clonotype: No antigen is known for it.

From the 5' RACE reads, TCRdb called clonotypes with MiXCR, one entry per CDR3 protein. Here the sample spans 150,000 or so distinct CDR3 sequences, approximately 14% being singletons. The CDR3 sequence is 14 residues long. The V gene lost 1 base and the J gene lost 3 bases, with 8 bases spanning the gap. Per the germline V gene, CDR1 is SGHTA and CDR2 is FQGTGA. Points from the study as a whole: SARS-CoV-2 specificity was not confirmed for second-wave clones peaking on day 37. Pre-infection memory already had some responding clones, implying cross-reactive memory joined.

The rearrangement links TRBV7-3 to TRBJ2-3; D ambiguous. The sequenced sample was PBMCs or a T cell subset sorted from them (not recorded which). The source of this sequence is an adult woman who had mild COVID-19 (a few samples of this study predate the infection). Cell type and time point are not known. CDR3: CASSLRAETDTQYF. CDR3 coding DNA: TGTGCCAGCAGCTTAAGGGCAGAAACAGATACGCAGTATTTT.